This T cell receptor (beta chain) was retrieved from a study of blood T cell repertoires in COVID-19. Study-wide context: Specimens from acute and convalescent COVID-19 originated in the United States, Italy and Spain.

This CDR3 is 14 amino acids long. V gave up 4 bases and J gave up 2 bases, with 9 bases separating them. Germline V gene data show CDR1 as SGHNT and CDR2 as YYREEE (reference sequence). Per the authors' pipeline: Amplified reference gene primers provided the basis for estimating nucleated cell counts. The table came from immunoSEQ multiplex PCR; TCRdb's copy has only in-frame clones and leaves some out. That table furnishes V, J and clone size, whereas the DNA furnished D and trimming. The sample lists approximately 210,000 clones; around 82% were seen once. This receptor was identified in a woman in her forties or fifties with acute COVID-19. The V and J genes are TRBV5-4 and TRBJ2-2; tentative D call: TRBD2 (6 bases). Material: PBMCs or T cells enriched from blood (not recorded which). The CDR3 here is CASSVGRNTGELFF. The CDR3 DNA is TGTGCCAGCAGCGTCGGGAGAAACACCGGGGAGCTGTTTTTT.